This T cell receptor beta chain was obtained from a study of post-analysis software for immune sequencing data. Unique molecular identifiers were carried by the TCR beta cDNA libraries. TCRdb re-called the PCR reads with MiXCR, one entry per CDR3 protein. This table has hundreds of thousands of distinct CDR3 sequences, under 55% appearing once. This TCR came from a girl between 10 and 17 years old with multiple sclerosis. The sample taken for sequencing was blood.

CDR3 coding DNA: TGTGCCATCAGTGAGGGCAGAGGGACGAACTATGGCTACACCTTC. It translates to CAISEGRGTNYGYTF. The V call is TRBV10-3, the J call TRBJ1-2, with D perhaps matching TRBD1 (5 bases). The CDR3 loop spans 15 amino acids. Trimming stripped 2 bases from V and 2 bases from J, with 12 bases between. The germline gives CDR1 ENHRY, CDR2 SYGVKD.